These 24 T cell receptor beta chains were sequenced from one sample in a study of blood T cell repertoires in COVID-19. Sequencing was performed with immunoSEQ multiplex PCR; in TCRdb, only in-frame clones are kept and a portion is missing. The profile covers around 190,000 clones, with over 75% appearing a single time and about 7% taken by the ten largest. Material: peripheral blood. The receptors were gathered from a man between 65 and 80 years old with active or convalescent COVID-19.

A word on this clone: A much larger clone lies a single base off, so this may be a read error. The chain employs TRBV6-1 and TRBJ1-2, with D unresolved. Germline CDR1 and CDR2: MNHNS and SASEGT. Between the trimmed V and J ends, which lost 2 bases and 8 bases, there was a span of 6 bases. This CDR3 contains 11 residues. The DNA of the CDR3 is TGTGCCAGCAGTGAATCTATGGGCTACACCTTC. It codes for CASSESMGYTF.

The table lists this clone with a count of one. This chain links TRBV7-6 with TRBJ2-7; maybe TRBD1 (6 bases). Trimming stripped 5 bases from V and 1 base from J, with 15 bases between. The CDR3 sequence is 15 residues long. Germline loops: CDR1 SGHVS, CDR2 FNYEAQ. CDR3 residues: CASSQQGHPSYEQYF. The CDR3 bases are TGTGCCAGCAGCCAACAGGGACACCCTTCCTACGAGCAGTACTTC.

The chain couples TRBV11-2 to TRBJ1-1; TRBD1 is a possible D gene (6 bases). Germline CDR1 is SGHAT and CDR2 is FQNNGV. This CDR3 contains 12 residues. V was pared by 0 bases and J by 10 bases, with 9 bases between. The CDR3 nucleotides read TGTGCCAGCAGCTTAGATCAGGGGTTAGCTTTCTTT. Protein: CASSLDQGLAFF.

Only a few counts were recorded for this clone. The chain links TRBV7-9 to TRBJ2-3; 8 bases fit TRBD2. V was clipped by 2 bases and J by 4 bases; unmatched bases: 11. CDR1 and CDR2 from the germline V gene are SEHNR and FQNEAQ (reference sequence). The CDR3 has 17 amino acids. The CDR3 DNA follows: TGTGCCAGCAGCTTACGGGGCGGGAGGCTCGGGTCAGATACGCAGTATTTT. Its protein product is CASSLRGGRLGSDTQYF.

The J gene is TRBJ1-6, the V gene TRBV5-1, with 7 bases matching TRBD1. The germline CDR1 and CDR2 sequences are SGHRS and YFSETQ. CDR3 length equals 15 residues. The J segment lost 9 bases and the V segment lost 3 bases, leaving 9 bases of the junction unmatched. CDR3 loop: CASSSGDSLSSPLHF. DNA for the CDR3: TGCGCCAGCAGCTCCGGGGACAGCCTCTCTTCACCCCTCCACTTT.

This clone was recorded a few times. The gene calls are TRBV28 and TRBJ1-2; no clear D. The CDR3 runs 14 residues. CDR1 MDHEN and CDR2 SYDVKM come from the germline V gene. The ends were cut back, 2 bases at V and 8 bases at J, with 15 bases in the middle. The CDR3 nucleotides are TGTGCCAGCAGTTTACCTCGGGGAAGCGGCGGCTACACCTTC. The encoded protein is CASSLPRGSGGYTF.

The chain uses TRBV5-1 and TRBJ1-3, with D hard to call. CDR1 and CDR2 (germline): SGHRS, YFSETQ. Trimming took off 4 bases at V and 0 bases at J, with 11 bases between the two ends. The CDR3 is 15 amino acids. CDR3 nucleotides: TGCGCCAGCAGCGCGGAAGCCGCCTCTGGAAACACCATATATTTT. This sequence encodes CASSAEAASGNTIYF.

CDR3 DNA: TGCGCCAGCAGCTTGGTATGGTTAGCGGGAGGGCAGGAGACCCAGTACTTC. As protein: CASSLVWLAGGQETQYF. V usage is TRBV5-1 and J usage is TRBJ2-5, with TRBD2 matching over 11 bases. V trimming: 0 bases; J trimming: 5 bases; junction bases outside the gene matches: 9. Per germline, CDR1 SGHRS and CDR2 YFSETQ. The CDR3 is 17 residues long.

This clone was picked up one time. This chain uses TRBV30 with TRBJ1-3; a weak D match, TRBD1 (6 bases). This CDR3 is 14 amino acids long. Germline CDR1 is GTSNPN and CDR2 is SVGIG (reference sequence). Trimming took off 4 bases at V and 1 base at J, with 11 bases between the two ends. For the CDR3, the DNA is TGTGCCTGGACCTGGGGACATTCTGGAAACACCATATATTTT. As protein: CAWTWGHSGNTIYF.

In this sample, this clone turned up a few times. The chain uses TRBV20-1 and TRBJ1-3; D is undetermined. V lost 3 bases and J lost 0, with 9 bases in between. The CDR3 totals 14 residues. Germline lookup yields CDR1 DFQATT and CDR2 SNEGSKA (reference sequence). As DNA, the CDR3 is TGCAGTGCTAGTTCTGTCTTCTCTGGAAACACCATATATTTT. Translating gives CSASSVFSGNTIYF.

The chain links TRBV3-1 (or the pseudogene TRBV3-2) to TRBJ2-1; possible D gene TRBD2, 5 bases. Germline V CDR1 and CDR2: LGHDT, YNNKEL (reference sequence). V dropped 4 bases and J dropped 2 bases, with 9 bases sitting between them. The CDR3 runs 14 residues. Here the CDR3 reads CASSPTGTYNEQFF. In DNA form, the CDR3 reads TGTGCCAGCAGCCCCACGGGGACCTACAATGAGCAGTTCTTC.

The rearrangement links TRBV5-1 to TRBJ1-1, with a possible D match to TRBD1 (5 bases). Per germline, CDR1 SGHRS and CDR2 YFSETQ. The V gene lost 3 bases and the J gene lost 4 bases, with 22 bases spanning the gap. The CDR3 length is 17 residues. The CDR3 DNA reads as TGCGCCAGCAGCTCAGCTATAGGTGGGGGGTCAATCACTGAAGCTTTCTTT. Its protein product is CASSSAIGGGSITEAFF.

The DNA of the CDR3 is TGTGCCAGCAGCCAAGGAGACTACACTGAAGCTTTCTTT. This codes for CASSQGDYTEAFF. V usage is TRBV3-1 (or the pseudogene TRBV3-2) and J usage is TRBJ1-1; D not resolved. Trimming removed 1 base at V and 3 bases at J, with 6 bases between. CDR3 length: 13 amino acids. Germline CDR1 reads LGHDT; CDR2 reads YNNKEL (reference sequence).

This chain joins TRBV15 and TRBJ1-5; 9 positions match TRBD1. The CDR3 spans 15 residues. Trimming at V came to 8 bases and at J to 2 bases, leaving 7 bases not matched to a gene. CDR1 and CDR2 (germline): LNHNV, YYDKDF (reference sequence). CDR3 sequence: CATGTGNSGNQPQHF. CDR3 nucleotides: TGTGCCACCGGGACAGGGAATTCCGGCAATCAGCCCCAGCATTTT.

The chain has TRBV28 and TRBJ1-1; possibly TRBD1 for D (5 bases). The CDR3 covers 17 residues. CDR1 is MDHEN and CDR2 is SYDVKM in the germline V gene. Trimming stripped 4 bases from V and 6 bases from J, with 24 bases between. The CDR3: CASSSPTDSLSWAEAFF. DNA of the CDR3: TGTGCCAGCAGTTCCCCTACAGACAGCCTTTCATGGGCTGAAGCTTTCTTT.

The CDR3 loop reads CASSPGQGGYEQYF. The CDR3 DNA is TGTGCCAGTAGTCCCGGACAGGGAGGCTACGAGCAGTACTTC. The gene calls are TRBV19 and TRBJ2-7, with 8 bases aligning to TRBD1. CDR1 and CDR2 (germline): LNHDA, SQIVND (reference sequence). CDR3 length equals 14 residues. J lost 3 bases, V lost 5 bases, and 6 bases had no gene match.

The rearrangement uses TRBV12-5 and TRBJ2-1, with D perhaps TRBD1 (6 bases). V lost 1 base, J lost 4 bases, and 14 bases lay in between. The CDR3 spans 16 residues. Germline CDR1 reads LGHNT; CDR2 reads FRNRAP. The CDR3 DNA follows: TGTGCTAGTGGTTTGGAGAAGGGGGATAGGTACAATGAGCAGTTCTTC. Amino acid sequence: CASGLEKGDRYNEQFF.

This clone was observed many times. The junction departs from germline at one end; a sequencing error may be responsible. This chain connects TRBV15 to TRBJ1-2; D is uncertain. The V gene's germline CDR1 is LNHNV and CDR2 YYDKDF (reference sequence). This CDR3 region has 13 residues. The CDR3 bases are TGTGCCACCAGCAGAGATTCGCACAGAACAACCTTCTTC. The encoded protein is CATSRDSHRTTFF.

The chain employs TRBV7-9 and TRBJ2-7; the D is unclear. CDR3 size: 11 residues. CDR1 and CDR2 (germline): SEHNR, FQNEAQ (reference sequence). The ends were cut back, 4 bases at V and 2 bases at J, with 3 bases in the middle. CDR3 coding DNA: TGTGCCAGCAGCTCAACCTACGAGCAGTACTTC. It is translated as CASSSTYEQYF.

The chain recombines TRBV15 with TRBJ1-1; 9 bases agree with TRBD1. Germline values: CDR1 LNHNV, CDR2 YYDKDF (reference sequence). The CDR3 is 17 residues long. V shed 0 bases and J 6 bases; nucleotides not matched to a gene: 11. This CDR3 is CATSRDLRDRAYAEAFF. In nucleotides, the CDR3 is TGTGCCACCAGCAGAGATCTAAGGGACAGGGCGTACGCTGAAGCTTTCTTT.

The V gene is TRBV5-1, the J gene TRBJ2-1; 10 bases fit TRBD2. This CDR3 has 17 residues. The V and J ends lost 4 bases and 4 bases, in that order; junction bases with no gene match: 11. Germline V lookup: CDR1 SGHRS, CDR2 YFSETQ. CDR3 sequence reads: CASSPSPTSGTYNEQFF. Written as DNA, the CDR3 is TGCGCCAGCAGCCCCTCCCCTACTAGCGGGACTTACAATGAGCAGTTCTTC.

This clone was seen more than once but under ten times. The V and J genes are TRBV27 and TRBJ2-1; D possibly corresponds to TRBD2 (5 bases). This CDR3 region has 14 residues. V lost 10 bases and J lost 6, with 19 bases in between. Germline CDR1 MNHEY, CDR2 SMNVEV (reference sequence). The CDR3 loop is CATSSGLTLNEQFF. The CDR3 DNA is TGTGCCACCAGCAGCGGCCTGACCCTCAATGAGCAGTTCTTC.

V is TRBV6-1 and J is TRBJ1-2, with TRBD1 as a possible D gene (5 bases). Trimming removed 4 bases from V and 4 bases from J, with 22 bases in between. The CDR3 is made up of 17 amino acids. Germline CDR1 and CDR2: MNHNS and SASEGT. CDR3 region: CASSAERPGSIIYGYTF. The CDR3, as DNA: TGTGCCAGCAGTGCCGAACGGCCAGGGTCAATTATCTATGGCTACACCTTC.

This clone was recorded once. The V gene is TRBV11-2, the J gene TRBJ2-3; TRBD2 agrees at 10 bases. Germline V gene data show CDR1 as SGHAT and CDR2 as FQNNGV. With 1 base clipped from V and 4 bases from J, the junction kept 8 bases outside the gene matches. The CDR3 runs 17 residues. For the CDR3, the DNA is TGTGCCAGCAGCTTAGGGGCTAGCGGGAGTTGGGCAGATACGCAGTATTTT. It is translated as CASSLGASGSWADTQYF.